The 12 T cell receptor beta chains below come from one sample, sequenced in a study of OX40 agonist ivuxolimab in advanced cancers. Sequencing was performed with immunoSEQ multiplex PCR; in TCRdb, only in-frame clones are kept and a portion is missing. Of just under 65,000 clones listed, 80% to 90% are singletons. Here the sequenced sample was CD4+ or CD8+ T cells sorted from blood, taken in a trial of the OX40 agonist ivuxolimab. The receptor set was obtained from an adult with an advanced solid tumor such as melanoma, head and neck, liver or kidney cancer.

As DNA, the CDR3 is TGTGCCAGCAGTCCCCTTGATGCGGGTCACACCGGGGAGCTGTTTTTT. Translation: CASSPLDAGHTGELFF. The chain joins TRBV28 to TRBJ2-2, with a weak D call TRBD2 (5 bases). Germline V gene data show CDR1 as MDHEN and CDR2 as SYDVKM. V lost 5 bases, J lost 3 bases, and 16 bases lay in between. This CDR3 contains 16 residues.

This clone was observed a handful of times. The chain links TRBV29-1 to TRBJ1-2, with 9 bases identical to TRBD1. After removal of 4 bases from V and 4 bases from J, the junction contained 1 base not matched to a gene. Germline assignment: CDR1 SQVTM and CDR2 ANQGSEA. The CDR3 has 12 residues. In DNA form, the CDR3 reads TGCAGCGTTGGGGGACAGGGCTATGGCTACACCTTC. It translates to CSVGGQGYGYTF.

The CDR3 nucleotides read TGTGCCAGCAGCCAAGACTGGATGGGGAGGCTTGGGGAGACCCAGTACTTC. Protein sequence: CASSQDWMGRLGETQYF. The rearrangement joins TRBV4-2 to TRBJ2-5; D possibly corresponds to TRBD2 (6 bases). This CDR3 is 17 amino acids long. Germline CDR1 and CDR2: LGHNA and YNFKEQ. Trimming shortened V by 0 bases and J by 5 bases, and 19 bases separated the two germline ends.

V usage is TRBV7-2 and J usage is TRBJ2-7, with D perhaps matching TRBD1 (6 bases). Per the germline V gene, CDR1 is SGHTA and CDR2 is FQGNSA. The CDR3 runs to 13 residues. The ends were cut back, 5 bases at V and 5 bases at J, with 13 bases in the middle. The CDR3 DNA reads as TGTGCCAGCAGCCTACAGGGTAACGACGAGCAGTACTTC. Translating gives CASSLQGNDEQYF.

V gene TRBV21-1 combines with J gene TRBJ1-5; TRBD1, the table's D call, lacks a check against the DNA. TRBV21-1 is labeled a pseudogene. The CDR3 totals 15 residues. Here the CDR3 reads CASSKGQVGNQPQHF. The CDR3 DNA reads TGTGCCAGCAGCAAAGGACAGGTTGGCAATCAGCCCCAGCATTTT.

The chain combines TRBV14 with TRBJ2-1, with 8 bases that match TRBD1. This CDR3 has 13 amino acids. Germline V gene sequence: CDR1 SGHDN, CDR2 FVKESK. V lost 4 bases and J lost 4; bases outside the gene matches: 0. CDR3 bases: TGTGCCAGCAGCCGGGACAGGTACAATGAGCAGTTCTTC. This sequence encodes CASSRDRYNEQFF. The entire variable domain, with the rest obtained from reference TRBV14 and TRBJ2-1, is as follows: EAGVTQFPSHSVIEKGQTVTLRCDPISGHDNLYWYRRVMGKEIKFLLHFVKESKQDESGMPNNRFLAERTGGTYSTLKVQPAELEDSGVYFCASSRDRYNEQFFGPGTRLTVL.

J is TRBJ2-3 and V is TRBV6-4; D is undetermined. This CDR3 region has 14 residues. The V and J ends lost 6 bases and 8 bases respectively, with 18 bases between them. The germline gives CDR1 MRHNA, CDR2 SNTAGT. The CDR3 spells CASSSEVGIGTQYF. The CDR3 DNA is TGTGCCAGCAGCTCAGAGGTGGGGATTGGTACGCAGTATTTT.

The J gene is TRBJ2-7, the V gene TRBV2; TRBD1 aligns across 10 bases. The CDR3 is 15 amino acids. J gave up 3 bases and V 6 bases, and 8 bases lay outside the gene matches. Germline V CDR1 and CDR2: SNHLY, FYNNEI. CDR3 protein: CASSGTGEMIYEQYF. The DNA for the CDR3 is TGTGCCAGCAGCGGGACAGGGGAAATGATCTACGAGCAGTACTTC.

The chain uses TRBV28 and TRBJ2-5; 11 bases agree with TRBD1. Germline-derived CDR1 and CDR2 are MDHEN and SYDVKM. The CDR3 spans 16 residues. V dropped 6 bases and J dropped 5; count of bases not matched to a gene: 11. CDR3 coding DNA: TGTGCCAGCAGAGAATACACCGGGACAGGGGGTGAGACCCAGTACTTC. It translates to CASREYTGTGGETQYF.

The J gene is TRBJ2-3, the V gene TRBV27, with D perhaps matching TRBD2 (6 bases). Germline V lookup: CDR1 MNHEY, CDR2 SMNVEV (reference sequence). Trimming took 7 bases from V and 4 from J, leaving 12 bases between them. The CDR3 extends over 13 amino acids. CDR3 region: CASTTRGSDTQYF. CDR3 nucleotide sequence: TGTGCCAGCACCACGCGGGGCTCAGATACGCAGTATTTT.

A single count supports this clone. The chain links TRBV5-4 to TRBJ1-2; 9 nucleotides agree with TRBD1. V shed 0 bases, J shed 5 bases, and the junction held 5 bases outside the gene matches. The CDR3 extends over 15 amino acids. Looked up from germline, CDR1 is SGHNT and CDR2 is YYREEE (reference sequence). Here the CDR3 reads CASSLGTGEWYGYTF. CDR3 DNA: TGTGCCAGCAGCTTGGGGACAGGGGAGTGGTATGGCTACACCTTC.

V usage is TRBV19 and J usage is TRBJ2-7; 12 positions match TRBD2. This CDR3 has 14 amino acids. Germline CDR1 LNHDA, CDR2 SQIVND (reference sequence). Trimming at V came to 6 bases and at J to 5 bases, leaving 5 bases not matched to a gene. CDR3: CASRLAGGLHEQYF. CDR3 bases: TGTGCCAGTAGACTAGCGGGAGGACTCCACGAGCAGTACTTC.